These 14 T cell receptor beta chains were all obtained from the same sample, sequenced in a study of cytomegalovirus exposure and HLA in healthy donors (dated 2017 in TCRdb). The library was generated by the immunoSEQ multiplex PCR assay. TCRdb re-hosts the immuneACCESS table, in-frame sequences only. Its copies lack some clones; in the studies checked, an unresolved V gene accounts for under half of them, and the cause for the rest is not known. A total of about 130,000 clones appear in this sample, approximately 84% of them only once. The ten largest clonotypes hold approximately 30% of the sample. The sample taken for sequencing was PBMCs. Receptors originate from a man between 25 and 39 years old in good health and CMV-seropositive.

This sequence joins TRBV11-3 and TRBJ2-1; a possible D gene is TRBD1 (5 bases). V lost 5 bases and J lost 0, with 11 bases in between. Germline assignment: CDR1 SGHNT and CDR2 YENEEA. The CDR3 has 15 residues. This CDR3 is CASSQDRYSYNEQFF. The CDR3 coding sequence is TGTGCCAGCAGCCAAGACAGATACTCCTACAATGAGCAGTTCTTC.

The chain joins TRBV2 to TRBJ1-2; D is perhaps TRBD1 (5 bases). CDR1 is SNHLY, CDR2 FYNNEI, per germline. The CDR3 loop spans 15 amino acids. Between the trimmed V and J ends, which lost 3 bases and 2 bases, there was a span of 13 bases. CDR3 bases: TGTGCCAGCAGTGATGAGTCAGGGTACAACTATGGCTACACCTTC. This translates into CASSDESGYNYGYTF.

V and J are TRBV9 and TRBJ2-3; 7 bases are a match to TRBD1. V lost 0 bases to trimming and J lost 0 bases; unmatched junction nucleotides: 4. Germline loops: CDR1 SGDLS, CDR2 YYNGEE. The CDR3 length is 16 residues. CDR3 nucleotides: TGTGCCAGCAGCGTAGGGGACAGCCCTAGCACAGATACGCAGTATTTT. Translated, it gives CASSVGDSPSTDTQYF.

The chain carries TRBV15 and TRBJ1-1; TRBD1 might be the D (5 bases). The CDR3 has 14 amino acids. Germline-derived CDR1 and CDR2 are LNHNV and YYDKDF (reference sequence). The ends were cut back, 5 bases at V and 0 bases at J, with 10 bases in the middle. The CDR3 here is CATSGLGVNTEAFF. The CDR3 region has the DNA TGTGCCACCAGCGGATTAGGGGTGAACACTGAAGCTTTCTTT.

Many counts were recorded for this clone. The chain carries TRBV5-1 and TRBJ1-4; 7 nucleotides align to TRBD1. Trimming took 3 bases from V and 5 from J; bases not matched to a gene: 7. The CDR3 sequence is 15 residues long. Germline V gene data show CDR1 as SGHRS and CDR2 as YFSETQ. The CDR3 nucleotides read TGCGCCAGCAGCTGGAAGACAGGGACGAATGAAAAACTGTTTTTT. This translates into CASSWKTGTNEKLFF.

This chain joins TRBV25-1 and TRBJ2-5, with 9 bases matching TRBD2. Germline-derived CDR1 and CDR2 are MGHDK and SYGVNS. Trimming removed 3 bases from V and 5 bases from J; junction bases left unmatched: 7. The CDR3 length is 15 residues. CDR3: CASSDPGLAGETQYF. For the CDR3, the DNA is TGTGCCAGCAGTGATCCGGGACTAGCCGGTGAGACCCAGTACTTC. Based on the CDR3 plus reference TRBV25-1 and TRBJ2-5, the full variable domain is EADIYQTPRYLVIGTGKKITLECSQTMGHDKMYWYQQDPGMELHLIHYSYGVNSTEKGDLSSESTVSRIRTEHFPLTLESARPSHTSQYLCASSDPGLAGETQYFGPGTRLLVL.

This chain connects TRBV15 to TRBJ2-7, with 10 bases matching TRBD2. Germline V gene sequence: CDR1 LNHNV, CDR2 YYDKDF (reference sequence). CDR3 length: 15 amino acids. V lost 2 bases to trimming and J lost 5 bases; unmatched junction nucleotides: 6. CDR3 DNA: TGTGCCACCAGCAGAAAGCGGGGGGGGCGCGACGAGCAGTACTTC. Translated: CATSRKRGGRDEQYF.

V usage is TRBV6-5 and J usage is TRBJ1-1; perhaps TRBD1 as D (5 bases). The CDR3 is made up of 14 amino acids. V was pared by 4 bases and J by 0 bases, with 9 bases between. Germline values: CDR1 MNHEY, CDR2 SVGAGI. CDR3 region: CASSLDNLNTEAFF. CDR3 coding DNA: TGTGCCAGCAGTTTGGACAACCTGAACACTGAAGCTTTCTTT.

The chain links TRBV21-1 to TRBJ2-2; TRBD1 reflects the table's D call only, with no check against the DNA. TRBV21-1 is listed as a pseudogene. This CDR3 is 15 amino acids long. The CDR3 sequence is CASSSQGRSTGELFF. CDR3 in DNA: TGTGCCAGCAGCTCACAGGGTCGAAGCACCGGGGAGCTGTTTTTT.

The genes are TRBV5-4 and TRBJ2-7, with D possibly being TRBD1 (5 bases). The CDR3 is made up of 15 amino acids. Between the trimmed V and J ends, which lost 2 bases and 4 bases, there was a span of 16 bases. Germline CDR1 reads SGHNT; CDR2 reads YYREEE (reference sequence). The CDR3 loop reads CASSFGAPYSYEQYF. The CDR3 DNA follows: TGTGCCAGCAGCTTTGGGGCCCCTTATAGTTACGAGCAGTACTTC.

The rearrangement joins TRBV10-3 to TRBJ2-7, with 7 bases that match TRBD1. The V segment lost 10 bases and the J segment 1 base; nucleotides outside the gene matches: 10. This CDR3 spans 14 amino acids. Germline V gives CDR1 ENHRY, CDR2 SYGVKD. The CDR3: CATNDDRASYEQYF. The CDR3 DNA reads as TGTGCCACCAATGACGACAGGGCTTCCTACGAGCAGTACTTC.

This chain joins TRBV29-1 and TRBJ1-4, with a possible D match to TRBD1 (5 bases). The V gene lost 1 base and the J gene lost 8 bases, with 14 bases spanning the gap. CDR1 and CDR2 (germline): SQVTM, ANQGSEA. The CDR3 consists of 14 residues. CDR3 amino acids: CSVEVAGRGEKLFF. The CDR3 DNA sequence: TGCAGCGTTGAAGTGGCAGGGAGGGGAGAAAAACTGTTTTTT.

This chain joins TRBV6-1 and TRBJ2-3; D remains ambiguous. CDR3 length: 11 residues. Trimming removed 7 bases from V and 3 bases from J, with 5 bases in between. Germline V gene data show CDR1 as MNHNS and CDR2 as SASEGT. This CDR3 is CASMATDTQYF. The CDR3 nucleotides read TGTGCCAGCATGGCAACAGATACGCAGTATTTT.

This clone was observed a handful of times. This chain connects TRBV10-3 to TRBJ2-2; D is ambiguous. The V and J ends lost 7 bases and 1 base respectively, with 4 bases between them. The germline CDR1 and CDR2 sequences are ENHRY and SYGVKD. The CDR3 extends over 12 amino acids. The CDR3 is CAINGNTGELFF. The CDR3 DNA reads TGTGCCATCAACGGGAACACCGGGGAGCTGTTTTTT.